The clone carrying this T cell receptor (beta chain) showed up just once. Its antigen is currently unknown. This entry comes from a study of T cell responses to AZD1222 COVID-19 vaccine. Data came from immunoSEQ multiplex PCR; TCRdb stores just in-frame clones and leaves some out. This sample yields some 90,000 clones, of which less than 90% are seen a single time; roughly 5.2% belongs to the top ten. Findings of the study overall: Of the AZD1222 recipients, only 5 to 7 were seropositive at baseline. The donors showed a predominance of white British ancestry and of females, with possible underestimation of clonal diversity. Close to half of spike-specific TCRs reportedly recognize unmutated variant regions.

V was shortened by 6 bases and J by 1 base, with 12 bases between the two germline ends. The CDR3 has 14 residues. Germline values: CDR1 KGHSH, CDR2 LQKENI. The receptor was isolated from an adult who received the AZD1222 COVID-19 vaccine. Specimen: peripheral blood, collected 28 days after the second AZD1222 dose. The chain combines TRBV18 with TRBJ1-1; TRBD1 is a possible D gene (5 bases). The CDR3 loop reads CASSPQGTNTEAFF. CDR3 DNA: TGTGCCAGCTCTCCGCAGGGAACGAACACTGAAGCTTTCTTT. Filled out from reference TRBV18 and TRBJ1-1, the complete variable domain reads NAGVMQNPRHLVRRRGQEARLRCSPMKGHSHVYWYRQLPEEGLKFMVYLQKENIIDESGMPKERFSAEFPKEGPSILRIQQVVRGDSAAYFCASSPQGTNTEAFFGQGTRLTVV.